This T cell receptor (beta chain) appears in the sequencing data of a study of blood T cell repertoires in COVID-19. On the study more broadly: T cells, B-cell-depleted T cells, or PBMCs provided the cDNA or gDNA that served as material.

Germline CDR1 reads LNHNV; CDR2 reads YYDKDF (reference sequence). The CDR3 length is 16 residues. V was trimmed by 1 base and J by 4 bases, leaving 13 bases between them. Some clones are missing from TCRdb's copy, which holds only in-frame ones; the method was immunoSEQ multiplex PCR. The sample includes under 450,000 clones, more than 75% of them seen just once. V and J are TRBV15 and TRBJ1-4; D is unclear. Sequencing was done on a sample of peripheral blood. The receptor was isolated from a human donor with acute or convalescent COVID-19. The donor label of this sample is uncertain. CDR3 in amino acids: CATSRVVGSVNEKLFF. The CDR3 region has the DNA TGTGCCACCAGCAGAGTAGTGGGGAGCGTTAATGAAAAACTGTTTTTT.